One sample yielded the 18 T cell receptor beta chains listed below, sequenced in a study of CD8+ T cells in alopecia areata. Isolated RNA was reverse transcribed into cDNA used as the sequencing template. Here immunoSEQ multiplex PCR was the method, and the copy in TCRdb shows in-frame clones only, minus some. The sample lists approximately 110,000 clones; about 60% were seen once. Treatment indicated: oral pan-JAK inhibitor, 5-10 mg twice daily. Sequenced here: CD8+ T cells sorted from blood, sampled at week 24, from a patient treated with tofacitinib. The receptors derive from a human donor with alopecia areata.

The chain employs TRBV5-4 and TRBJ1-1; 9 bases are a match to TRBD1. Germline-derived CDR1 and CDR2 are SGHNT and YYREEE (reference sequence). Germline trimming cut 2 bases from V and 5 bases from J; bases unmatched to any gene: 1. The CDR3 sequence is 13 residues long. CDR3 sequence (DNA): TGTGCCAGCAGCTTCGACAGGGGGACTGAAGCTTTCTTT. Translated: CASSFDRGTEAFF.

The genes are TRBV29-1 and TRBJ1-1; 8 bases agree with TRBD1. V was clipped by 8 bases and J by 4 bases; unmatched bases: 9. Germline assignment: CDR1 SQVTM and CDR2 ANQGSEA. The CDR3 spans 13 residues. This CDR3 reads CSMTGDGSTEAFF. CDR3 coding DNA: TGCAGCATGACAGGGGACGGTTCCACTGAAGCTTTCTTT.

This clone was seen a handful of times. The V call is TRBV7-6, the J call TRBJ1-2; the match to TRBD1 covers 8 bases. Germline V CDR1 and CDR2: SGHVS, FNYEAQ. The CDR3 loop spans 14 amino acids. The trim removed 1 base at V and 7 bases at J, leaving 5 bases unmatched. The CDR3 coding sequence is TGTGCCAGCAGCTTAGTACAGGGGGTCGGTGGCTACACCTTC. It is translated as CASSLVQGVGGYTF.

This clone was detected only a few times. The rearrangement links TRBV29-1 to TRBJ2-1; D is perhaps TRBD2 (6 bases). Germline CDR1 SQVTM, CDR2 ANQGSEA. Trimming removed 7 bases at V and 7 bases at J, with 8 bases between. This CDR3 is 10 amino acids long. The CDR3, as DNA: TGCAGCGCCCGGGGGAATGAGCAGTTCTTC. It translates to CSARGNEQFF.

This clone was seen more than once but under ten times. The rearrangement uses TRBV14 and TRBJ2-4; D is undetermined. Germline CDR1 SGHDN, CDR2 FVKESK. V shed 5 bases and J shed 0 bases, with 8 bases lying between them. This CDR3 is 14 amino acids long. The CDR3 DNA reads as TGTGCCAGCAGCTCAAACCTAGCCAAAAACATTCAGTACTTC. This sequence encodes CASSSNLAKNIQYF.

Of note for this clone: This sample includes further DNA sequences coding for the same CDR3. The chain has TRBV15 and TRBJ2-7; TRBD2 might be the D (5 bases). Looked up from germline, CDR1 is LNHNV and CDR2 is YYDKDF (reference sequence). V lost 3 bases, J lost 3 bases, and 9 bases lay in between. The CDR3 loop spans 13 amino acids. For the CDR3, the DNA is TGTGCCACCAGCAGCGGACTTGGCTACGAGCAGTACTTC. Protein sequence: CATSSGLGYEQYF. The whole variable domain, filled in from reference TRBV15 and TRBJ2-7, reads DAMVIQNPRYQVTQFGKPVTLSCSQTLNHNVMYWYQQKSSQAPKLLFHYYDKDFNNEADTPDNFQSRRPNTSFCFLDIRSPGLGDTAMYLCATSSGLGYEQYFGPGTRLTVT.

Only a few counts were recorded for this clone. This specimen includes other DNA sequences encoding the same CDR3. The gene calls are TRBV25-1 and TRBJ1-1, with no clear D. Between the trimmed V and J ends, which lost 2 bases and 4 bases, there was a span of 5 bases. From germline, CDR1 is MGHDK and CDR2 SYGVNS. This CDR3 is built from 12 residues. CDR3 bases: TGTGCCAGCAGTGAAGGTGGCACTGAAGCTTTCTTT. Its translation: CASSEGGTEAFF.

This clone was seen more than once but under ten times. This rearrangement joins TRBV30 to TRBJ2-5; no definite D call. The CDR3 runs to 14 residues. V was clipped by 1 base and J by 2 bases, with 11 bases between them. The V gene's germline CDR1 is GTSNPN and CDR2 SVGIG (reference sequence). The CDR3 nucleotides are TGTGCCTGGAGTGACGGGCTGGGTCAAGAGACCCAGTACTTC. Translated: CAWSDGLGQETQYF.

CDR3 sequence: CASSLGREGETQYF. The DNA of the CDR3 is TGTGCCAGCAGCTTAGGGAGGGAGGGAGAGACCCAGTACTTC. This chain connects TRBV7-8 to TRBJ2-5; 7 nucleotides line up with TRBD2. The CDR3 is 14 residues long. The germline gives CDR1 SGHVS, CDR2 FQNEAQ. Losses at the gene ends were 1 base for V and 4 bases for J; bases not matched to a gene: 3.

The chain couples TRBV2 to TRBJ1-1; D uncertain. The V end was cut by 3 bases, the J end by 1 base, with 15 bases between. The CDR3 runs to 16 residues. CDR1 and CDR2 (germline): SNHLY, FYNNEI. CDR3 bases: TGTGCCAGCAGTGACGCCCCAGCCCGCAGGAACACTGAAGCTTTCTTT. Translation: CASSDAPARRNTEAFF.

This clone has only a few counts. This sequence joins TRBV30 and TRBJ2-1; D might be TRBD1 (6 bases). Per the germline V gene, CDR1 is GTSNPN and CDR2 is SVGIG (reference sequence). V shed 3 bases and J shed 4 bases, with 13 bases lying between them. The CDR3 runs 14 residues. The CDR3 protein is CAWRGQEKYNEQFF. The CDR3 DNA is TGTGCCTGGAGGGGACAAGAAAAGTACAATGAGCAGTTCTTC.

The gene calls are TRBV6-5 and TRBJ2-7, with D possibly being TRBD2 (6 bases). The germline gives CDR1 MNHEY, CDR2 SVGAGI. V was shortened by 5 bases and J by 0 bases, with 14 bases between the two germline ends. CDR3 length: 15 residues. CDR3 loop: CASSQGTAVSYEQYF. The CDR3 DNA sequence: TGTGCCAGCAGTCAAGGGACTGCCGTCTCCTACGAGCAGTACTTC.

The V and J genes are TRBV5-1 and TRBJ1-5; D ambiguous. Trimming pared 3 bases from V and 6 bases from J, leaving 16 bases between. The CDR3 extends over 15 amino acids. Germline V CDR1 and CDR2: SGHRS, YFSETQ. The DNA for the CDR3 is TGCGCCAGCAGCTCGGACGGCGGTTTGGGTCAGCCCCAGCATTTT. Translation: CASSSDGGLGQPQHF.

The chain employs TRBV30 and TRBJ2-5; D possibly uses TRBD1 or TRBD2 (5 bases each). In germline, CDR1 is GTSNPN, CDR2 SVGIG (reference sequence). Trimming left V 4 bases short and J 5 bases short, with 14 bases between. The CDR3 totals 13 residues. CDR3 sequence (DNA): TGTGCCTGGAACGCCGGGACGGGGGAGACCCAGTACTTC. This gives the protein CAWNAGTGETQYF.

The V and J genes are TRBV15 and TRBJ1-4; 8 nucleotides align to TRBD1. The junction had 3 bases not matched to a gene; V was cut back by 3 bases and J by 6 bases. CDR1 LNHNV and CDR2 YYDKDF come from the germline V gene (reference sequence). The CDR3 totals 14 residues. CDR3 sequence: CATSRDRVDEKLFF. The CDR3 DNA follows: TGTGCCACCAGCAGGGACAGGGTCGATGAAAAACTGTTTTTT.

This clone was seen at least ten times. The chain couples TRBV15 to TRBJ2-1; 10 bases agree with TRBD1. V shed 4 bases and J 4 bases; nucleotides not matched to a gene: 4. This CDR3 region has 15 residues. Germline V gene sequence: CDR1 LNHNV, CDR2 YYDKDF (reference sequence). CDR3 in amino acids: CATSTTGGDYNEQFF. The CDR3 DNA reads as TGTGCCACCAGCACGACAGGGGGCGATTACAATGAGCAGTTCTTC.

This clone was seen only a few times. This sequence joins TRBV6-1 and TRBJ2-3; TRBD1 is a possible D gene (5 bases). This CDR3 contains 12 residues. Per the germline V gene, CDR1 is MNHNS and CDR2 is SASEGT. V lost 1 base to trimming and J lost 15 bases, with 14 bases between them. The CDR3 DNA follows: TGTGCCAGCAGTGAAGAGGGGCAGTCTCTTTATTTT. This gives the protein CASSEEGQSLYF.

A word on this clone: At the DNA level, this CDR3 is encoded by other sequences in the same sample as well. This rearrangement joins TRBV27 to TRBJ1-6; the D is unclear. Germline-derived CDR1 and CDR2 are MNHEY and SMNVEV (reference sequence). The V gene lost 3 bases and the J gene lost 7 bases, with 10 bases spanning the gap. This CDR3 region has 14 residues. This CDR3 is CASSFTGGNSPLHF. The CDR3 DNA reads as TGTGCCAGCAGTTTCACGGGAGGGAATTCACCCCTCCACTTT.